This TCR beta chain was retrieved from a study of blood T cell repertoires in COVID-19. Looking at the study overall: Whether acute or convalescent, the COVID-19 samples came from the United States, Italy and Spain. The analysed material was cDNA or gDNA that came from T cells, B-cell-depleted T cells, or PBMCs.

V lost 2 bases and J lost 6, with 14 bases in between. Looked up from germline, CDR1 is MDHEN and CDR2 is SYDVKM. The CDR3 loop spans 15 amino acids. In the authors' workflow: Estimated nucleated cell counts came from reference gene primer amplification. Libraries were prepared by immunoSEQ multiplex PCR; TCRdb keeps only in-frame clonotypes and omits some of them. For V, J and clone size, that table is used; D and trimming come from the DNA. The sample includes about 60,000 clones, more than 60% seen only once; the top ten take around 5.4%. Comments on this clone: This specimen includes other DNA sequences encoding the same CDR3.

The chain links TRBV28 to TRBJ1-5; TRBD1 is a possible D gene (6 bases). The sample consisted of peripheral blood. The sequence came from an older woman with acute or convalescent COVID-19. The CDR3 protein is CASSLGTNWGQPQHF. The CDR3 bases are TGTGCCAGCAGTTTAGGGACAAACTGGGGTCAGCCCCAGCATTTT.